This T cell receptor beta chain was identified in a study of untreated major depressive disorder. There are 16 residues in the CDR3. V shed 2 bases and J shed 7 bases, with 18 bases lying between them. The V gene's germline CDR1 is LNHNV and CDR2 YYDKDF (reference sequence). For sex, age, current smoking status and body mass index, every depressed patient had a pairwise-matched non-depressed control. The assay was immunoSEQ multiplex PCR, and TCRdb's table has in-frame clones only and misses some. The sample holds about 21,000 clones, around 92% seen once. Sequencing was carried out using CD4+ T cells from PBMCs. The origin of this receptor is a woman aged 35 to 49 in good health. The chain uses TRBV15 and TRBJ1-5; weak D call: TRBD1 (5 bases). The CDR3 spells CATSRYSTGLGQPQHF. The CDR3 DNA follows: TGTGCCACCAGCAGATATTCGACGGGGCTGGGGCAGCCCCAGCATTTT.